These 5 T cell receptor beta chains share one sample of origin, sequenced in a study of blood T cell repertoires in COVID-19. Measured with immunoSEQ multiplex PCR; TCRdb has only the in-frame clones, and not every one. The sample gives about 480,000 clones, 88% of which show up once; over 1.5% is in the top ten. The sequencing sample was made of PBMCs or T cells enriched from blood (not recorded which). These receptors all stem from a middle-aged woman who had recovered from COVID-19.

This clone was detected once. CDR3 amino acids: CASSLNPDSRAFF. As DNA, the CDR3 is TGTGCCAGCAGTTTAAACCCGGACAGTAGAGCTTTCTTT. V usage is TRBV27 and J usage is TRBJ1-1, with D possibly matching TRBD1 (6 bases). Germline V gene sequence: CDR1 MNHEY, CDR2 SMNVEV (reference sequence). This CDR3 spans 13 amino acids. Trimming pared 2 bases from V and 10 bases from J, leaving 14 bases between.

The V call is TRBV24-1, the J call TRBJ1-2, with D possibly TRBD1 on 5 matching bases. V lost 5 bases, J lost 7 bases, and 10 bases lay in between. Germline CDR1 and CDR2: KGHDR and SFDVKD. This CDR3 region has 12 residues. This chain's CDR3 is CATSAPGGGYTF. The CDR3 region has the DNA TGTGCCACCAGTGCCCCCGGGGGTGGCTACACCTTC.

The rearrangement links TRBV7-9 to TRBJ2-7; TRBD1 is a possible D gene (5 bases). The CDR3 runs 13 residues. CDR1 is SEHNR and CDR2 is FQNEAQ in the germline V gene (reference sequence). The V and J ends lost 5 bases and 0 bases respectively, with 8 bases between them. CDR3 in amino acids: CASSQTVSYEQYF. CDR3 bases: TGTGCCAGCAGCCAGACAGTCTCCTACGAGCAGTACTTC.

A single count supports this clone. The chain couples TRBV18 to TRBJ2-6, with 11 bases lining up with TRBD2. The J segment lost 0 bases and the V segment lost 3 bases, leaving 7 bases of the junction unmatched. There are 19 residues in the CDR3. The V gene's germline CDR1 is KGHSH and CDR2 LQKENI. This CDR3 reads CASSPVSGLAGSGANVLTF. The CDR3 DNA follows: TGTGCCAGCTCACCGGTTTCTGGACTAGCGGGCTCTGGGGCCAACGTCCTGACTTTC.

The V and J genes are TRBV29-1 and TRBJ1-1; D unclear. The CDR3 extends over 13 amino acids. Deletions cut 3 bases from V and 0 bases from J, with 8 bases between. CDR1 and CDR2 from the germline V gene are SQVTM and ANQGSEA. The CDR3 here is CSVDRLLNTEAFF. The CDR3 DNA is TGCAGCGTTGACCGGTTATTGAACACTGAAGCTTTCTTT. Filled out from reference TRBV29-1 and TRBJ1-1, the complete variable domain reads SAVISQKPSRDICQRGTSLTIQCQVDSQVTMMFWYRQQPGQSLTLIATANQGSEATYESGFVIDKFPISRPNLTFSTLTVSNMSPEDSSIYLCSVDRLLNTEAFFGQGTRLTVV.